This TCR beta chain is from a study of control samples from healthy donors and cancer patients. V trimming: 4 bases; J trimming: 2 bases; junction bases outside the gene matches: 4. The CDR3 runs to 15 residues. The germline V gene encodes CDR1 SGHRS and CDR2 YFSETQ. Produced via immunoSEQ multiplex PCR; TCRdb's table is partial and in-frame only. The top ten clones hold under 3% of a sample with about 120,000 clones, 75% to 95% of them seen once. The material sequenced was blood. The sequence was collected from a man aged 40-49 years in good health. The chain recombines TRBV5-1 with TRBJ2-3; TRBD2 aligns across 10 bases. The CDR3 DNA sequence: TGCGCCAGCAGCCCGGGACTAGCGAACACAGATACGCAGTATTTT. Amino acid sequence: CASSPGLANTDTQYF.